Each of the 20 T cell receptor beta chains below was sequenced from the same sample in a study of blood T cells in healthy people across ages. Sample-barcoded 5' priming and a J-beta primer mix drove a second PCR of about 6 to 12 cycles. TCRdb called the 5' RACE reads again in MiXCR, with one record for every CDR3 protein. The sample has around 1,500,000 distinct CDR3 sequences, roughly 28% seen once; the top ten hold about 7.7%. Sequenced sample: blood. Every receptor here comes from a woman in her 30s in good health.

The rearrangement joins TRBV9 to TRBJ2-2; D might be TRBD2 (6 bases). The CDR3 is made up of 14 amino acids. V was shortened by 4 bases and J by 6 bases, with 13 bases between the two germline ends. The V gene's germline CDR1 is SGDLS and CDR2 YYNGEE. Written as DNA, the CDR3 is TGTGCCAGCAGCCCAGTAGGGGAGGCCGGGGAGCTGTTTTTT. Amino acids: CASSPVGEAGELFF.

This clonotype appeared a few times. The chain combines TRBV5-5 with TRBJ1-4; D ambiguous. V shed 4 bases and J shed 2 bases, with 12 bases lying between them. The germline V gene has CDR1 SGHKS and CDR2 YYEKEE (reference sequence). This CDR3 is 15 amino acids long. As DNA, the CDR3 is TGTGCCAGCAGCGGGTCCTCAGCTACTAATGAAAAACTGTTTTTT. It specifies CASSGSSATNEKLFF.

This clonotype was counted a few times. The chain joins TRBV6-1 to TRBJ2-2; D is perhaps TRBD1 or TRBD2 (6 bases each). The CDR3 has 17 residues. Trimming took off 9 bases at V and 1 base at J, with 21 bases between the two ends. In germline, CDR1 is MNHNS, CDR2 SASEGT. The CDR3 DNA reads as TGTGCCAGTCTCCCCTCCAGAGGGGGGCTGAACACCGGGGAGCTGTTTTTT. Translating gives CASLPSRGGLNTGELFF.

CDR3 DNA: TGTGCCAGCAGTATACAGGGTGGCTATGGCTACACCTTC. Translated: CASSIQGGYGYTF. V usage is TRBV6-5 and J usage is TRBJ1-2, with D possibly TRBD1 on 6 matching bases. The germline V gene encodes CDR1 MNHEY and CDR2 SVGAGI. Trimming took 5 bases from V and 4 from J, leaving 11 bases between them. CDR3 length equals 13 residues.

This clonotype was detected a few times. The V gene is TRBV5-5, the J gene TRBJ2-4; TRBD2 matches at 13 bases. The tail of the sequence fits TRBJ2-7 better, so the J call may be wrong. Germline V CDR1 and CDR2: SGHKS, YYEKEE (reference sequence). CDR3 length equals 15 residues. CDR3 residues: CASSTSGRAYDEQYF. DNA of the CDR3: TGTGCCAGCAGCACTAGCGGGAGGGCGTACGACGAGCAGTACTTC.

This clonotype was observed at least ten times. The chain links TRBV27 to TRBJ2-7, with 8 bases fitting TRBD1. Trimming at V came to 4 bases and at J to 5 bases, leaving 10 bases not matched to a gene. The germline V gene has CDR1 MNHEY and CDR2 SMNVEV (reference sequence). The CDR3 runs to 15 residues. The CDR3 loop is CASSYRRTGFDEQYF. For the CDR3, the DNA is TGTGCCAGCAGTTACCGACGGACAGGGTTCGACGAGCAGTACTTC.

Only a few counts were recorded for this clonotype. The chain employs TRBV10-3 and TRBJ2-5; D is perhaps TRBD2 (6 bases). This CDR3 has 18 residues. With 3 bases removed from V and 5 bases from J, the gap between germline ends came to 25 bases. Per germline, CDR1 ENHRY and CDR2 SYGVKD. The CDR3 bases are TGTGCCATCAGTGACCCCCGCGGGGTGGAGGGAGAAAAGGAGACCCAGTACTTC. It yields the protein CAISDPRGVEGEKETQYF.

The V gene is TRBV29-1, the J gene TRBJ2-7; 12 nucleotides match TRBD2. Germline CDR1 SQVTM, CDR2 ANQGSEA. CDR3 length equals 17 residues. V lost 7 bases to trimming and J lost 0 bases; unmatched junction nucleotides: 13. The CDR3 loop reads CSAGNAGLAGNSYEQYF. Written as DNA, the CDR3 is TGCAGCGCTGGGAATGCAGGACTAGCGGGGAACTCCTACGAGCAGTACTTC.

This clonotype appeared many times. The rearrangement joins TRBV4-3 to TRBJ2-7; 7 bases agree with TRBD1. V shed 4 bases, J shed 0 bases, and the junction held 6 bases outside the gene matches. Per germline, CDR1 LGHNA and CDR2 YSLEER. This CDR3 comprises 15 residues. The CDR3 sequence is CASSRWTGPSYEQYF. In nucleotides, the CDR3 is TGCGCCAGCAGCCGGTGGACAGGTCCCTCCTACGAGCAGTACTTC.

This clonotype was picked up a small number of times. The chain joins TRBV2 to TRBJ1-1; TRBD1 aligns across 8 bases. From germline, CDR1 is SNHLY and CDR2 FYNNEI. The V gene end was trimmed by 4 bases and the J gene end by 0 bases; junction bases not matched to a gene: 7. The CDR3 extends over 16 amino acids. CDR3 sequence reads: CASSVYRGGMNTEAFF. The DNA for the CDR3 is TGTGCCAGCAGTGTCTACAGGGGGGGGATGAACACTGAAGCTTTCTTT.

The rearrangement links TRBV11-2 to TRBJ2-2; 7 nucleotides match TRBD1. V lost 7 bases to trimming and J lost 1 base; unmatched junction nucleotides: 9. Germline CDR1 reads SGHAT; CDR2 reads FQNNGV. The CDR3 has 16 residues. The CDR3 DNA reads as TGTGCCAGCACCCTTATGGGACAGCTGAACACCGGGGAGCTGTTTTTT. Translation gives CASTLMGQLNTGELFF.

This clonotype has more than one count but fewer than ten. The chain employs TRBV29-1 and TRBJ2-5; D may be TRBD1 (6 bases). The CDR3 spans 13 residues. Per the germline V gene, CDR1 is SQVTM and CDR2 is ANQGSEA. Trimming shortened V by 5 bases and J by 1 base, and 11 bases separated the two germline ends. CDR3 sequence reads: CSVREDSQETQYF. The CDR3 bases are TGCAGCGTTCGCGAGGACAGCCAAGAGACCCAGTACTTC. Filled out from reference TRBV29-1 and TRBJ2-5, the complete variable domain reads SAVISQKPSRDICQRGTSLTIQCQVDSQVTMMFWYRQQPGQSLTLIATANQGSEATYESGFVIDKFPISRPNLTFSTLTVSNMSPEDSSIYLCSVREDSQETQYFGPGTRLLVL.

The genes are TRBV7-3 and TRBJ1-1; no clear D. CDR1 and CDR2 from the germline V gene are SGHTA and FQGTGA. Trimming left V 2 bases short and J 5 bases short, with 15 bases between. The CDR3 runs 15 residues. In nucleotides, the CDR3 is TGTGCCAGCAGCTTACTAGGGCAGCCGGAAACTGAAGCTTTCTTT. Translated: CASSLLGQPETEAFF. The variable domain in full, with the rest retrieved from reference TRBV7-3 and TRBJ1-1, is GAGVSQTPSNKVTEKGKYVELRCDPISGHTALYWYRQSLGQGPEFLIYFQGTGAADDSGLPNDRFFAVRPEGSVSTLKIQRTERGDSAVYLCASSLLGQPETEAFFGQGTRLTVV.

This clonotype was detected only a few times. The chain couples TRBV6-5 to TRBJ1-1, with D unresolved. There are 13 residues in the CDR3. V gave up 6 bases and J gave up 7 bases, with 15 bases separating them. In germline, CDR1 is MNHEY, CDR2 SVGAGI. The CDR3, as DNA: TGTGCCAGCAGCCCCGGATCTTTGGTTGAAGCTTTCTTT. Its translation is CASSPGSLVEAFF.

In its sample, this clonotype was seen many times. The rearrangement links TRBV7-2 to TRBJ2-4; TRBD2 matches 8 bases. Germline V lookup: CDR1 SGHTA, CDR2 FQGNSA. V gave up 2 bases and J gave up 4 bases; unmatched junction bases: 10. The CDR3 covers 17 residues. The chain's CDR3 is CASSLRRRGDRKNIQYF. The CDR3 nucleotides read TGTGCCAGCAGCTTAAGGCGGCGGGGGGACCGAAAAAACATTCAGTACTTC.

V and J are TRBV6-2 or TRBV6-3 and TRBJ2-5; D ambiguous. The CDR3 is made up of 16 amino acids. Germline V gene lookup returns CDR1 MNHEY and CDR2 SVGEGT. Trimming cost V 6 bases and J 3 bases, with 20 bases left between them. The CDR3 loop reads CASSFGRARSKETQYF. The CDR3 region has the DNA TGTGCCAGCAGCTTCGGTCGGGCTCGGTCCAAAGAGACCCAGTACTTC.

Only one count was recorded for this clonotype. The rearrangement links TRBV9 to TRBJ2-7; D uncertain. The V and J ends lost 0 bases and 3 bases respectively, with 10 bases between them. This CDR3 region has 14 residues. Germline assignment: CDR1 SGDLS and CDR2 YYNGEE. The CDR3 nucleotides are TGTGCCAGCAGCGTAGGTCAGGCGAACTACGAGCAGTACTTC. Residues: CASSVGQANYEQYF.

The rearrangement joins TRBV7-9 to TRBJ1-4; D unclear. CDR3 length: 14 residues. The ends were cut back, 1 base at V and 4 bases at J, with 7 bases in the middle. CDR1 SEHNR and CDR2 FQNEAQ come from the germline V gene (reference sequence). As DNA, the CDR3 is TGTGCCAGCAGCTTAGAGATTTTTAATGAAAAACTGTTTTTT. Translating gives CASSLEIFNEKLFF. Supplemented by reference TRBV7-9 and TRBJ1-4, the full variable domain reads DTGVSQNPRHKITKRGQNVTFRCDPISEHNRLYWYRQTLGQGPEFLTYFQNEAQLEKSRLLSDRFSAERPKGSFSTLEIQRTEQGDSAMYLCASSLEIFNEKLFFGSGTQLSVL.

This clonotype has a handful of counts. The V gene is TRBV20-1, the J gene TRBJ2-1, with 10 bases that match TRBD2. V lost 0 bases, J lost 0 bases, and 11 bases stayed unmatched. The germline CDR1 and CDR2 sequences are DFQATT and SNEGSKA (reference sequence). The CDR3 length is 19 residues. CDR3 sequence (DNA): TGCAGTGCTAGAGATTGGTCTAGCGGGGGTATTTCCTCCTACAATGAGCAGTTCTTC. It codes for CSARDWSSGGISSYNEQFF.

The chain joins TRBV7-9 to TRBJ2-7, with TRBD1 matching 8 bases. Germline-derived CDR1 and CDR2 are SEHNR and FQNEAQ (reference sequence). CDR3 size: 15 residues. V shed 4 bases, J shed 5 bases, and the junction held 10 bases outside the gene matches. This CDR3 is CASSSLTGVDNEQYF. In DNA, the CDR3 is TGTGCCAGCAGCTCCTTGACAGGGGTTGACAACGAGCAGTACTTC.